These 19 T cell receptor beta chains were all obtained from the same sample, sequenced in a study of T-cell reconstitution after alpha-beta-depleted transplantation in children. Preparing the TCRbeta library involved the use of unique molecular identifiers. TCRdb reprocessed the PCR reads with MiXCR, giving one entry per CDR3 protein. Here the sample spans around 960,000 distinct CDR3 sequences, less than 30% being singletons. This material consisted of PBMCs, mostly from graft donor cells, taken 360 days after TCRalphabeta/CD19-depleted stem cell transplant. These receptors all stem from a boy younger than two who had a stem cell transplant for SCID, so the T cells may come from the graft donor.

Only a few counts were recorded for this clonotype. This chain links TRBV12-3 or TRBV12-4 with TRBJ2-7; D is unresolved. Trimming took 1 base from V and 2 from J, leaving 12 bases between them. The CDR3 totals 15 residues. CDR3 loop: CASSLESSGPYEQYF. CDR3 in DNA: TGTGCCAGCAGTTTAGAATCGTCAGGTCCCTACGAGCAGTACTTC.

This clonotype was counted between two and nine times. The V and J genes are TRBV3-1 and TRBJ2-1; 7 bases align to TRBD2. Per the germline V gene, CDR1 is LGHDT and CDR2 is YNNKEL (reference sequence). V shed 0 bases and J 6 bases; nucleotides not matched to a gene: 8. CDR3 length: 16 residues. Here the CDR3 DNA reads TGTGCCAGCAGCCAAGATATTCCGGGGAGGGGCAATGAGCAGTTCTTC. Amino acids: CASSQDIPGRGNEQFF.

V and J are TRBV7-3 and TRBJ2-6; no reliable D call. The CDR3 spans 18 residues. Per germline, CDR1 SGHTA and CDR2 FQGTGA. Trimming took 1 base from V and 0 from J, leaving 13 bases between them. Here the CDR3 DNA reads TGTGCCAGCAGCTTAAGGTCGACTCCTAGCTCTGGGGCCAACGTCCTGACTTTC. It yields the protein CASSLRSTPSSGANVLTF.

The chain links TRBV6-5 to TRBJ2-7, with 8 bases fitting TRBD1. CDR1 and CDR2 (germline): MNHEY, SVGAGI. The junction had 5 bases not matched to a gene; V was cut back by 6 bases and J by 7 bases. The CDR3 has 12 residues. The CDR3, as DNA: TGTGCCAGCAGGGGGACAGGCTTTGAGCAGTACTTC. Protein product: CASRGTGFEQYF.

This chain connects TRBV7-2 to TRBJ2-3; the match to TRBD1 covers 9 bases. This CDR3 is built from 16 residues. Germline V gene sequence: CDR1 SGHTA, CDR2 FQGNSA. Germline trimming cut 5 bases from V and 2 bases from J; bases unmatched to any gene: 8. In DNA, the CDR3 is TGTGCCAGCAGCCCCCGACAGGGGGTTTACACAGATACGCAGTATTTT. Translation gives CASSPRQGVYTDTQYF.

The V call is TRBV5-1, the J call TRBJ2-6, with D possibly being TRBD1 or TRBD2 (5 bases each). The germline V and J ends were trimmed by 3 bases and 4 bases, with 14 bases remaining between them. Looked up from germline, CDR1 is SGHRS and CDR2 is YFSETQ. The CDR3 sequence is 16 residues long. CDR3 loop: CASSSERGTGANVLTF. CDR3 nucleotides: TGCGCCAGCAGCTCGGAGCGAGGGACCGGGGCCAACGTCCTGACTTTC.

This chain links TRBV2 with TRBJ2-1; no definite D call. Trimming stripped 6 bases from V and 5 bases from J, with 11 bases between. The CDR3 covers 13 residues. The germline V gene has CDR1 SNHLY and CDR2 FYNNEI. The CDR3 loop reads CASSAGRHNEQFF. In DNA form, the CDR3 reads TGTGCCAGCAGCGCAGGTCGCCACAATGAGCAGTTCTTC.

The chain couples TRBV12-3 or TRBV12-4 to TRBJ2-7; weak D call: TRBD1 (6 bases). The germline V and J ends were trimmed by 8 bases and 6 bases, with 14 bases remaining between them. The CDR3 extends over 12 amino acids. CDR3 nucleotide sequence: TGTGCCAGCCGAAAGGACAGCCCCGAGCAGTACTTC. The encoded protein is CASRKDSPEQYF.

This clonotype was picked up many times. The chain carries TRBV28 and TRBJ2-7; TRBD1 aligns across 11 bases. The CDR3 is 15 amino acids. CDR1 and CDR2 from the germline V gene are MDHEN and SYDVKM. V lost 5 bases, J lost 2 bases, and 5 bases stayed unmatched. The CDR3 protein is CASSPGTGGAYEQYF. CDR3 nucleotides: TGTGCCAGCAGTCCGGGGACAGGGGGAGCCTACGAGCAGTACTTC.

This clonotype was seen only a few times. This chain links TRBV20-1 with TRBJ2-1; a possible D gene is TRBD2 (5 bases). Germline V gene sequence: CDR1 DFQATT, CDR2 SNEGSKA (reference sequence). Trimming took 0 bases from V and 4 from J, leaving 19 bases between them. This CDR3 is 17 amino acids long. The CDR3 sequence: CSARDGLAAGIYNEQFF. The CDR3 DNA reads as TGCAGTGCTAGAGATGGGCTAGCCGCGGGTATTTACAATGAGCAGTTCTTC.

This clonotype occurred many times. J is TRBJ2-1 and V is TRBV6-2 or TRBV6-3, with TRBD2 as a possible D gene (7 bases). This CDR3 comprises 11 residues. Trimming shortened V by 4 bases and J by 15 bases, and 13 bases separated the two germline ends. Germline CDR1 MNHEY, CDR2 SVGEGT. The CDR3 nucleotides are TGTGCCAGCAGTTGGGGGGGCGCAGGGTTCTTC. Protein sequence: CASSWGGAGFF.

This clonotype was observed a handful of times. The J gene is TRBJ2-7, the V gene TRBV20-1; 9 bases are a match to TRBD1. This CDR3 region has 13 residues. V dropped 6 bases and J dropped 1; count of bases not matched to a gene: 4. Germline CDR1 is DFQATT and CDR2 is SNEGSKA (reference sequence). The CDR3 DNA sequence: TGCAGTGCCGCCGGGACAGGGTCCTACGAGCAGTACTTC. The encoded protein is CSAAGTGSYEQYF.

J is TRBJ2-3 and V is TRBV2, with D unresolved. CDR1 SNHLY and CDR2 FYNNEI come from the germline V gene. CDR3 size: 11 residues. Trimming removed 8 bases at V and 2 bases at J, with 5 bases between. The DNA of the CDR3 is TGTGCCAGCCGGCCCACAGATACGCAGTATTTT. This gives the protein CASRPTDTQYF.

The chain employs TRBV5-1 and TRBJ2-5; 7 nucleotides match TRBD1. There are 15 residues in the CDR3. Germline lookup yields CDR1 SGHRS and CDR2 YFSETQ. The V segment lost 0 bases and the J segment 4 bases; nucleotides outside the gene matches: 6. DNA for the CDR3: TGCGCCAGCAGCTTGGTTAGGGGGCAGGGAGAGACCCAGTACTTC. Translated, it gives CASSLVRGQGETQYF. The full variable domain, in which reference TRBV5-1 and TRBJ2-5 provide the parts outside the CDR3, is KAGVTQTPRYLIKTRGQQVTLSCSPISGHRSVSWYQQTPGQGLQFLFEYFSETQRNKGNFPGRFSGRQFSNSRSEMNVSTLELGDSALYLCASSLVRGQGETQYFGPGTRLLVL.

The rearrangement links TRBV4-1 to TRBJ2-7, with D perhaps matching TRBD2 (5 bases). The CDR3 extends over 14 amino acids. Germline assignment: CDR1 MGHRA and CDR2 YSYEKL. Between the trimmed V and J ends, which lost 0 bases and 7 bases, there was a span of 13 bases. The CDR3 reads CASSQDRGAAEQYF. The CDR3 DNA reads TGCGCCAGCAGCCAAGATAGAGGAGCGGCGGAGCAGTACTTC.

The chain is built from TRBV5-1 and TRBJ1-1; 7 bases fit TRBD1. The ends lost 2 bases at V and 7 bases at J; junction bases unmatched: 8. The CDR3 has 14 amino acids. Germline-derived CDR1 and CDR2 are SGHRS and YFSETQ. The CDR3 loop is CASSFDRQGGEAFF. CDR3 coding DNA: TGCGCCAGCAGCTTCGACCGACAGGGCGGTGAAGCTTTCTTT.

This clonotype was detected ten times or more. This rearrangement joins TRBV29-1 to TRBJ1-1, with D unclear. Per the germline V gene, CDR1 is SQVTM and CDR2 is ANQGSEA. The CDR3 covers 12 residues. V was pared by 7 bases and J by 1 base, with 10 bases between. In DNA form, the CDR3 reads TGCAGCGCCCGACCGGGGAACACTGAAGCTTTCTTT. Its protein product is CSARPGNTEAFF.

This clonotype has at least ten counts. The chain is built from TRBV9 and TRBJ2-3; 7 positions agree with TRBD2. V dropped 4 bases and J dropped 4; count of bases not matched to a gene: 9. The CDR3 contains 15 residues. Germline CDR1 SGDLS, CDR2 YYNGEE. The CDR3 spells CASSPTSDVADTQYF. CDR3 in DNA: TGTGCCAGCAGCCCAACTAGCGATGTAGCAGATACGCAGTATTTT.

This clonotype was counted between two and nine times. The chain is built from TRBV20-1 and TRBJ2-7; no definite D call. The CDR3 spans 16 residues. The V end was cut by 6 bases, the J end by 3 bases, with 24 bases between. Germline loops: CDR1 DFQATT, CDR2 SNEGSKA (reference sequence). The CDR3 reads CSAQFLGRTQLYEQYF. The CDR3 nucleotides read TGCAGTGCCCAGTTTCTTGGGCGGACCCAACTCTACGAGCAGTACTTC.